The rows below give T cell receptor beta chains drawn from one sample of a study of vaccination and CD4 T cells after COVID-19. For these receptors, no antigen is known. TCRdb re-analysed the PCR reads in MiXCR, keeping a single row per CDR3 protein. The sample includes around 4,500 distinct CDR3 sequences, roughly three quarters seen only once; the top ten take about 19%. Material for sequencing was CD4+ T cells from blood, cultured in vitro. These receptors all stem from a human donor who had recovered from COVID-19. CDR3s include the opening cysteine and the closing phenylalanine or tryptophan. The D gene is left open where the match is weak. Size is omitted from some rows. Given values are once, few, many or a class for expanded clones.

size,D,J,V,DNA,CDR3
NA,NA,TRBJ1-6,TRBV2,TGTGCCAGCAGTGAAACGTCACGTACCCTCCACTTT,CASSETSRTLHF
NA,NA,TRBJ1-5,TRBV7-2,TGTGCCAGCAGCTTAGGGGGGGCAGGCAGGCAGCCCCAGCATTTT,CASSLGGAGRQPQHF
NA,NA,TRBJ2-7,TRBV30,TGTGCCTGGAGTGTACAGAGAAATTCCTACGAGCAGTACTTC,CAWSVQRNSYEQYF
few,NA,TRBJ1-3,TRBV6-1,TGTGCCAGCAGTGTGGGGTCCTCTGGAAACACCATATATTTT,CASSVGSSGNTIYF
NA,NA,TRBJ1-5,TRBV19,TGTGCCAGTAAGAGGGACACCAACCCTGATCTCAATCAGCCCCAGCATTTT,CASKRDTNPDLNQPQHF
NA,NA,TRBJ2-5,TRBV19,TGTGCCAGTAGCATGTCAAGGGGAGAGACCCAGTACTTC,CASSMSRGETQYF
NA,NA,TRBJ1-2,TRBV19,TGTGCCAGTAGTATCCTTCCCAGGGCTGGCTACACCTTC,CASSILPRAGYTF
NA,TRBD1,TRBJ2-1,TRBV7-9,TGTGCCAGCAGCTTGGGACAGGGGAATGAGCAGTTCTTC,CASSLGQGNEQFF
NA,NA,TRBJ1-2,TRBV21-1,TGTGCCAGCAGCAAATCAGGCAACAGACTTGGGGGTTATGGCTACACCTTC,CASSKSGNRLGGYGYTF
NA,NA,TRBJ2-3,TRBV2,TGTGCCAGTGTTAGGGGGGATAGCACAGATACGCAGTATTTT,CASVRGDSTDTQYF
NA,NA,TRBJ1-6,TRBV12-3/TRBV12-4,TGTGCCAGCAGTTTGAGAGAATTCTCCTATAATTCACCCCTCCACTTT,CASSLREFSYNSPLHF
medium-sized,TRBD2,TRBJ2-4,TRBV6-4,TGTGCCAGCAGACTGACTAGCGGGTCGGAAAACATTCAGTACTTC,CASRLTSGSENIQYF
NA,NA,TRBJ1-5,TRBV4-1,TGCGCCAGCAGCCATGATAATCAGCCCCAGCATTTT,CASSHDNQPQHF
large,NA,TRBJ2-3,TRBV18,TGTGCCAGCTCACCACCGAGTCAAGGGGGGGATACGCAGTATTTT,CASSPPSQGGDTQYF
NA,TRBD2,TRBJ2-2,TRBV2,TGTGCCACGAAGGCTGGGGGGGGAGCCAACACCGGGGAGCTGTTTTTT,CATKAGGGANTGELFF
NA,NA,TRBJ1-3,TRBV29-1,TGCAGCGTGGGGGGACTTACTGGAAACACCATATATTTT,CSVGGLTGNTIYF
NA,NA,TRBJ2-3,TRBV11-1,TGTGCCAGCAGCTACAGAGCAGATACGCAGTATTTT,CASSYRADTQYF
once,NA,TRBJ2-7,TRBV19,TGTGCCACCCAAGACAGGGCCGGGGGCGAGCAGTACTTC,CATQDRAGGEQYF
NA,NA,TRBJ1-2,TRBV7-2,TGTGCCACTCAACAGAGCCCTAGCCTAATAAACTATGGCTACACCTTC,CATQQSPSLINYGYTF
once,NA,TRBJ1-2,TRBV12-3/TRBV12-4,TGTGCCAGCAGTTTGAGTCATAACTATGGCTACACCTTC,CASSLSHNYGYTF
NA,NA,TRBJ2-1,TRBV19,TGTGCCAGTAGAGGTCGCACCACACCAAACAATGAGCAGTTCTTC,CASRGRTTPNNEQFF
NA,NA,TRBJ1-2,TRBV7-2,TGTGCCAGCAGCTCGGGCCTATATGGCTACACCTTC,CASSSGLYGYTF
NA,NA,TRBJ1-3,TRBV2,TGTGCCAGCAGTGACTGGCCCTCCTCTGGAAACACCATATATTTT,CASSDWPSSGNTIYF
NA,NA,TRBJ2-4,TRBV6-1,TGTGCCAGCAGTCCCGGGACCAAAAACATTCAGTACTTC,CASSPGTKNIQYF
once,NA,TRBJ1-1,TRBV30,TGTGCCTGGATGGGAATCAGGGTGAGAGCTTTCTTT,CAWMGIRVRAFF
NA,NA,TRBJ1-5,TRBV28,TGTGCCAGCAGTGTAAGACAGGAGAGCAATCAGCCCCAGCATTTT,CASSVRQESNQPQHF
NA,NA,TRBJ1-2,TRBV18,TGTGCCAGCTCACCCCAATCGGCGGAACCTCTTAACTATGGCTACACCTTC,CASSPQSAEPLNYGYTF
NA,NA,TRBJ1-4,TRBV5-5,TGTGCCAGCAGTCCAGGAGTAACTAATGAAAAACTGTTTTTT,CASSPGVTNEKLFF
NA,NA,TRBJ2-7,TRBV12-3/TRBV12-4,TGTGCCAGCAGTTTAGACAGAGCCTACGAGCAGTACTTC,CASSLDRAYEQYF
NA,TRBD2,TRBJ2-1,TRBV20-1,TGCAGTGCTAGCCCGGGGGGGCGCGACAATGAGCAGTTCTTC,CSASPGGRDNEQFF
NA,NA,TRBJ1-2,TRBV5-4,TGTGCCAGCAGCTTGGAAAACAGAGCCTATGGCTACACCTTC,CASSLENRAYGYTF
NA,NA,TRBJ1-5,TRBV2,TGTGCCACCAAAGAGGACGGGACGCATCAGCCCCAGCATTTT,CATKEDGTHQPQHF
NA,NA,TRBJ1-2,TRBV28,TGTGCCAGCAGTTCCCCTGACAACCGCGATGGCTACACCTTC,CASSSPDNRDGYTF
NA,NA,TRBJ1-1,TRBV20-1,TGCAGTGCTAGAGAGGGGGGTGGGGCCCTGAACACTGAAGCTTTCTTT,CSAREGGGALNTEAFF
once,TRBD2,TRBJ2-5,TRBV6-2/TRBV6-3,TGTGCCAGCAGTTATCCAGCCACGGGGGGAGGAGAGACCCAGTACTTC,CASSYPATGGGETQYF
NA,NA,TRBJ1-2,TRBV20-1,TGCAGTGCTCCCTCGGGCCTTAACTATGGCTACACCTTC,CSAPSGLNYGYTF
NA,NA,TRBJ1-2,TRBV25-1,TGTGCCAGCAGTGAAGTGGGCAGAGGCTACACCTTC,CASSEVGRGYTF
NA,NA,TRBJ1-6,TRBV20-1,TGCAGTGCCAGGCCCGGGGTGAGCTCCTATAATTCACCCCTCCACTTT,CSARPGVSSYNSPLHF
NA,NA,TRBJ1-5,TRBV20-1,TGCAGTGCTAGAGATAAGATGGCGTATCAGCCCCAGCATTTT,CSARDKMAYQPQHF
NA,NA,TRBJ2-7,TRBV18,TGTGCCAGCTCACCCCTCCCCGCAGATCTCCTCTACGAGCAGTACTTC,CASSPLPADLLYEQYF
NA,NA,TRBJ1-2,TRBV29-1,TGCAGCGTTGAGGATATGGGGGCCGTTACCTATGGCTACACCTTC,CSVEDMGAVTYGYTF
NA,NA,TRBJ1-1,TRBV5-1,TGCGCCAGCAGCGCCGGGACACCGAACACTGAAGCTTTCTTT,CASSAGTPNTEAFF
NA,NA,TRBJ1-2,TRBV20-1,TGCAGTGCAAAGGGGGGAGGGACATACTATGGCTACACCTTC,CSAKGGGTYYGYTF
NA,TRBD1,TRBJ2-2,TRBV7-3,TGTGCCAGCAGCATGTGGGACAGGAACACCGGGGAGCTGTTTTTT,CASSMWDRNTGELFF
few,NA,TRBJ2-7,TRBV11-2,TGTGCCAGCAGCTTAGGCGGCCATTACGAGCAGTACTTC,CASSLGGHYEQYF
NA,NA,TRBJ1-1,TRBV11-2,TGTGCCAGCAGCTTAGATAGGGGAATGAACACTGAAGCTTTCTTT,CASSLDRGMNTEAFF
NA,NA,TRBJ2-2,TRBV6-5,TGTGCCAGCAGTTACGCCAGGGAGAACACCGGGGAGCTGTTTTTT,CASSYARENTGELFF
NA,NA,TRBJ1-2,TRBV20-1,TGCAGTCCCAACCGGGGGGACCCAACAGGTCATGGCTACACCTTC,CSPNRGDPTGHGYTF
NA,TRBD1,TRBJ1-2,TRBV7-3,TGTGCCAGCAGCTCCCGACAGGGAAGACCTAATGGCTACACCTTC,CASSSRQGRPNGYTF
NA,NA,TRBJ1-1,TRBV27,TGTGCCAGCAGTCGAACAGGGTTAAACACTGAAGCTTTCTTT,CASSRTGLNTEAFF
NA,NA,TRBJ1-2,TRBV27,TGTGCCAGCAGTTTGTTCGGAGTTGGTTGGGGGAATGGCTACACCTTC,CASSLFGVGWGNGYTF
NA,NA,TRBJ1-2,TRBV2,TGTGCCAGCAGTGAAGGCCAGGGAATCGACTATGGCTACACCTTC,CASSEGQGIDYGYTF
large,TRBD2,TRBJ2-5,TRBV6-2/TRBV6-3,TGTGCCAGCAGTCGTAGCGGGGGGGTCCAAGAGACCCAGTACTTC,CASSRSGGVQETQYF
NA,NA,TRBJ1-2,TRBV15,TGTGCCACCAGCAGAGATTGGAAGGAAGGCTACACCTTC,CATSRDWKEGYTF
NA,NA,TRBJ1-1,TRBV7-2,TGTGCCAGCAGCTTATACATGAACACTGAAGCTTTCTTT,CASSLYMNTEAFF
NA,NA,TRBJ2-4,TRBV20-1,TGCAGTGCCGAAAGAGGGCTAGCGAAAAACATTCAGTACTTC,CSAERGLAKNIQYF
NA,NA,TRBJ2-3,TRBV19,TGTGCCACCCGTAGAGTTGGTACCACTAGCACAGATACGCAGTATTTT,CATRRVGTTSTDTQYF
NA,NA,TRBJ2-7,TRBV6-1,TGTGCCAGCAAGGGGGGTTTTGGGCCCTACTACGAGCAGTACTTC,CASKGGFGPYYEQYF
once,NA,TRBJ1-1,TRBV7-2,TGTGCCAGCAGCTTAGCCGGGGGATTGGGCACTGAAGCTTTCTTT,CASSLAGGLGTEAFF
NA,NA,TRBJ2-5,TRBV12-3/TRBV12-4,TGTGCCAGCAGTTTTCGAGAGACCCAGTACTTC,CASSFRETQYF